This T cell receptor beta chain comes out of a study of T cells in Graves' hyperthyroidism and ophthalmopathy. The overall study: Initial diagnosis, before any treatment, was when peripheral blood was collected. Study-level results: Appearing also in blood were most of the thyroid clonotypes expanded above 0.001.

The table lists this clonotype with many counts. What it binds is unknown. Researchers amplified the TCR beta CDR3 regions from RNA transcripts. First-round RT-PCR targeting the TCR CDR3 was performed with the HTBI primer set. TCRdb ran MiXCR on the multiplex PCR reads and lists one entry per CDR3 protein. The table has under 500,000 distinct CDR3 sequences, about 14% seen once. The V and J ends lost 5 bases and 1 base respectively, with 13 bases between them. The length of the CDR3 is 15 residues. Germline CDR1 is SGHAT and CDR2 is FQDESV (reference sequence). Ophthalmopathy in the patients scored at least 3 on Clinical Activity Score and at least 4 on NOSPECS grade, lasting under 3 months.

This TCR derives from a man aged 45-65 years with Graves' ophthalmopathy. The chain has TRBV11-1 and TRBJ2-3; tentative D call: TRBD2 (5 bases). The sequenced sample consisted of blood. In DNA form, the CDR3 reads TGTGCCAGCAGCGGCGGGTGGGTCCGCACAGATACGCAGTATTTT. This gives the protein CASSGGWVRTDTQYF.